Shown below are 19 T cell receptor beta chains from a single sample sequenced in a study of blood T cells in healthy people across ages. Using a J-beta primer mix together with a sample-barcoded 5' primer, a second PCR was run for 7 to 11 cycles. TCRdb used MiXCR to reprocess the 5' RACE reads, holding one entry per CDR3 protein. The sample lists hundreds of thousands of distinct CDR3 sequences; 20% to 25% were seen once. The sample taken for sequencing was blood. These receptors were taken from a man between 65 and 79 years old in good health.

The genes are TRBV6-2 or TRBV6-3 and TRBJ1-3, with 9 bases that match TRBD1. The CDR3 length is 16 residues. V was clipped by 6 bases and J by 2 bases; unmatched bases: 8. Germline loops: CDR1 MNHEY, CDR2 SVGEGT. The CDR3 reads CASSLTGGRTGNTIYF. CDR3 in DNA: TGTGCCAGCAGCTTAACAGGGGGCCGGACTGGAAACACCATATATTTT.

V is TRBV28 and J is TRBJ1-5; 7 positions agree with TRBD1. Trimming at V came to 5 bases and at J to 6 bases, leaving 10 bases not matched to a gene. CDR1 and CDR2 (germline): MDHEN, SYDVKM. This CDR3 is 15 amino acids long. In DNA, the CDR3 is TGTGCCAGCAGTCCCGACAGGGATATCGGTCAGCCCCAGCATTTT. The encoded protein is CASSPDRDIGQPQHF.

The rearrangement uses TRBV12-3 or TRBV12-4 and TRBJ2-7; tentative D call: TRBD2 (5 bases). V lost 6 bases and J lost 3, with 15 bases in between. The CDR3 runs 14 residues. The CDR3: CASRVGTGNYEQYF. The DNA for the CDR3 is TGTGCCAGCAGGGTGGGTACGGGAAACTACGAGCAGTACTTC.

This clonotype was detected only a few times. CDR3 region: CASSPRGTSGSSYEQYF. In DNA, the CDR3 is TGTGCCAGCTCACCACGTGGCACTAGCGGGAGCTCCTACGAGCAGTACTTC. This chain connects TRBV18 to TRBJ2-7; 11 bases are a match to TRBD2. The CDR3 spans 17 residues. With V trimmed by 1 base and J by 0 bases, 5 bases remained unmatched. Germline values: CDR1 KGHSH, CDR2 LQKENI.

The V call is TRBV3-1, the J call TRBJ2-5; TRBD2 agrees at 9 bases. The CDR3 has 14 residues. Germline-derived CDR1 and CDR2 are LGHDT and YNNKEL (reference sequence). Losses at the gene ends were 4 bases for V and 5 bases for J; bases not matched to a gene: 5. CDR3 amino acids: CASSRRTSAETQYF. The CDR3 DNA follows: TGTGCCAGCAGCCGAAGGACTAGCGCCGAGACCCAGTACTTC.

The genes are TRBV12-3 or TRBV12-4 and TRBJ2-1, with TRBD2 matching 12 bases. With V trimmed by 3 bases and J by 7 bases, 13 bases remained unmatched. The CDR3 is 18 residues long. In DNA form, the CDR3 reads TGTGCCAGCAGTTTTGGGCTAGCGGGAGGGCCGGCGGCGAATGAGCAGTTCTTC. This codes for CASSFGLAGGPAANEQFF.

V and J are TRBV6-1 and TRBJ2-2; possibly TRBD1 for D (6 bases). The CDR3 consists of 16 residues. Per germline, CDR1 MNHNS and CDR2 SASEGT. V lost 6 bases to trimming and J lost 2 bases, with 16 bases between them. This chain's CDR3 is CASSPYDRINTGELFF. The DNA of the CDR3 is TGTGCCAGCAGCCCTTATGACAGGATAAACACCGGGGAGCTGTTTTTT.

The rearrangement joins TRBV7-3 to TRBJ2-1; 8 positions match TRBD2. There are 16 residues in the CDR3. Trimming cost V 1 base and J 7 bases; bases outside gene matches: 9. Germline CDR1 reads SGHTA; CDR2 reads FQGTGA. The CDR3 bases are TGTGCCAGCAGCTTAATGGGCCGGGAGGGAGGTAATGAGCAGTTCTTC. It specifies CASSLMGREGGNEQFF. Full variable domain (missing parts from reference TRBV7-3 and TRBJ2-1): GAGVSQTPSNKVTEKGKYVELRCDPISGHTALYWYRQSLGQGPEFLIYFQGTGAADDSGLPNDRFFAVRPEGSVSTLKIQRTERGDSAVYLCASSLMGREGGNEQFFGPGTRLTVL.

This clonotype was counted a few times. J is TRBJ2-3 and V is TRBV20-1, with 8 bases lining up with TRBD2. Germline CDR1 DFQATT, CDR2 SNEGSKA (reference sequence). J lost 4 bases, V lost 1 base, and 1 base had no gene match. This CDR3 is built from 13 residues. In DNA form, the CDR3 reads TGCAGTGCTAGAGGGACTAGCTCAGATACGCAGTATTTT. It yields the protein CSARGTSSDTQYF.

This chain links TRBV20-1 with TRBJ2-4; 7 bases fit TRBD2. The CDR3 length is 14 residues. With V trimmed by 6 bases and J by 0 bases, 5 bases remained unmatched. CDR1 DFQATT and CDR2 SNEGSKA come from the germline V gene (reference sequence). The CDR3 DNA reads TGCAGTGCAGAAGCGGGACTAGCCAAAAACATTCAGTACTTC. Translation gives CSAEAGLAKNIQYF.

This clonotype was found a few times. The chain couples TRBV4-1 to TRBJ1-2, with 7 positions matching TRBD1. Losses at the gene ends were 0 bases for V and 3 bases for J; bases not matched to a gene: 1. Germline CDR1 is MGHRA and CDR2 is YSYEKL. This CDR3 comprises 14 residues. The CDR3 DNA follows: TGCGCCAGCAGCCAAGAGACAGGGCACTATGGCTACACCTTC. It codes for CASSQETGHYGYTF.

This clonotype was picked up a small number of times. This CDR3 reads CASSADRGYTEAFF. CDR3 nucleotides: TGTGCCAGCAGCGCGGACAGGGGATACACTGAAGCTTTCTTT. The chain has TRBV9 and TRBJ1-1, with TRBD1 matching 9 bases. The CDR3 loop spans 14 amino acids. Germline CDR1 SGDLS, CDR2 YYNGEE. The trim removed 3 bases at V and 3 bases at J, leaving 3 bases unmatched.

This clonotype was seen a few times. The chain employs TRBV6-6 and TRBJ2-3, with 9 bases aligning to TRBD1. This CDR3 has 15 amino acids. CDR1 is MNHNY and CDR2 is SVGAGI in the germline V gene (reference sequence). V gave up 1 base and J gave up 2 bases; unmatched junction bases: 1. The CDR3: CASSYWDRATDTQYF. CDR3 nucleotides: TGTGCCAGCAGTTACTGGGACAGGGCCACAGATACGCAGTATTTT.

This clonotype showed up just a few times. This chain links TRBV12-5 with TRBJ2-2, with D unclear. Trimming took 4 bases from V and 1 from J, leaving 7 bases between them. The length of the CDR3 is 14 residues. In germline, CDR1 is LGHNT, CDR2 FRNRAP. The CDR3 is CASGSGVNTGELFF. Written as DNA, the CDR3 is TGTGCTAGTGGTTCCGGCGTGAACACCGGGGAGCTGTTTTTT.

This clonotype was recorded at least ten times. The chain carries TRBV29-1 and TRBJ2-1, with TRBD2 as a possible D gene (5 bases). V shed 6 bases and J shed 9 bases, with 15 bases lying between them. The CDR3 loop spans 12 amino acids. Per germline, CDR1 SQVTM and CDR2 ANQGSEA. The CDR3 is CSVPGGPSEQFF. CDR3 nucleotide sequence: TGCAGCGTGCCCGGAGGCCCCAGTGAGCAGTTCTTC.

The CDR3: CASSFWGQASNEQFF. CDR3 DNA: TGCGCCAGCAGCTTCTGGGGCCAGGCGTCCAATGAGCAGTTCTTC. This chain connects TRBV5-1 to TRBJ2-1; perhaps TRBD1 as D (5 bases). The CDR3 has 15 amino acids. Germline V CDR1 and CDR2: SGHRS, YFSETQ. Trimming removed 2 bases from V and 6 bases from J, with 15 bases in between.

V gene TRBV19 combines with J gene TRBJ1-5; no clear D. This CDR3 has 15 residues. Germline CDR1 is LNHDA and CDR2 is SQIVND (reference sequence). Deletions cut 6 bases from V and 0 bases from J, with 12 bases between. The CDR3 DNA is TGTGCCAGTAGAAGAAGCGATTATAGCAATCAGCCCCAGCATTTT. Its translation is CASRRSDYSNQPQHF. The variable domain in full, with the rest retrieved from reference TRBV19 and TRBJ1-5, is DGGITQSPKYLFRKEGQNVTLSCEQNLNHDAMYWYRQDPGQGLRLIYYSQIVNDFQKGDIAEGYSVSREKKESFPLTVTSAQKNPTAFYLCASRRSDYSNQPQHFGDGTRLSIL.

This clonotype was counted at least ten times. The V and J genes are TRBV5-1 and TRBJ2-5; 7 bases are shared with TRBD1. This CDR3 region has 13 residues. CDR1 SGHRS and CDR2 YFSETQ come from the germline V gene. V lost 5 bases and J lost 2; bases outside the gene matches: 3. CDR3 protein: CASRSTGQETQYF. DNA of the CDR3: TGCGCCAGCAGATCGACAGGGCAAGAGACCCAGTACTTC.

There are a few counts of this clonotype. The chain couples TRBV5-1 to TRBJ2-5; D unresolved. The CDR3 is made up of 14 amino acids. Germline CDR1 reads SGHRS; CDR2 reads YFSETQ. Trimming cost V 5 bases and J 1 base, with 12 bases left between them. The CDR3 region has the DNA TGCGCCAGCAGGTTGTCGCTGGGCCAAGAGACCCAGTACTTC. Encoded protein: CASRLSLGQETQYF.